Listed below are T cell receptor beta chains from one sample, sequenced in a study of PD-1 blockade in classical Hodgkin lymphoma. Generated by immunoSEQ multiplex PCR, the TCRdb table keeps only in-frame clones and is missing some. The sample lists 90,000 to 140,000 clones, approximately 89% occurring once. Sequencing was performed on peripheral blood mononuclear cells (PBMCs), taken before the fourth cycle of nivolumab. These receptors were collected from a human donor with classical Hodgkin lymphoma. Each CDR3 is given without its conserved first and last residue.

V: TRBV4-1; J: TRBJ1-4; CDR3: ASSPDRGDGKLF
V: TRBV5-6; J: TRBJ2-3; CDR3: ASSLAVRTDTQY
V: TRBV28; J: TRBJ1-1; CDR3: ASSFNTEAF
V: TRBV6-5; J: TRBJ2-7; CDR3: ASSYDRGYEQY
V: TRBV2; J: TRBJ1-3; CDR3: ASSESPDRVSGNTIY
V: TRBV2; J: TRBJ1-1; CDR3: ASSVENMNTEAF
V: TRBV4-3; J: TRBJ1-2; CDR3: ASSQDRDSLLT
V: TRBV5-1; J: TRBJ2-1; CDR3: ASSLEPTESYNEQF
V: TRBV30; J: TRBJ2-3; CDR3: AWRLTTPLTDTQY
V: TRBV18; J: TRBJ1-3; CDR3: ASSPRLGARGNTIY
V: TRBV5-1; J: TRBJ1-1; CDR3: ASSLWSGTEAF
V: TRBV2; J: TRBJ2-7; CDR3: ASSEVGSDYEQY
V: TRBV18; J: TRBJ1-2; CDR3: ASSPLGRGYT
V: TRBV6-1; J: TRBJ2-7; CDR3: ASSGGTESSYEQY
V: TRBV9; J: TRBJ2-7; CDR3: ASSVGDGVSYEQY
V: TRBV11-2; J: TRBJ2-3; CDR3: ASSLKREGLTDTQY
V: TRBV7-9; J: TRBJ2-1; CDR3: ASSFQTSSYNEQF
V: TRBV6-5; J: TRBJ2-7; CDR3: ASSYTPGGYEQY
V: TRBV10-2; J: TRBJ2-7; CDR3: AAGMGGIVSSYEQY
V: TRBV2; J: TRBJ2-5; CDR3: ASNGRGRGTQY
V: TRBV9; J: TRBJ2-7; CDR3: ASSVDGGSGSVYEQY
V: TRBV6-1; J: TRBJ2-2; CDR3: ASSARQGLTGELF
V: TRBV7-6; J: TRBJ2-1; CDR3: ASSSPTSGGYNEQF
V: TRBV7-2; J: TRBJ2-1; CDR3: ASSPPSAGGGNEQF
V: TRBV25-1; J: TRBJ2-2; CDR3: ASSELSELF
V: TRBV25-1; J: TRBJ2-7; CDR3: ASSEYTRSSYEQY
V: TRBV4-1; J: TRBJ2-7; CDR3: ASSQDLIGRRGAYEQY
V: TRBV10-3; J: TRBJ2-3; CDR3: AISEGRDRGEDTQY
V: TRBV11-2; J: TRBJ1-4; CDR3: ASSSPRTKLF
V: TRBV11-2; J: TRBJ2-3; CDR3: ASNAGLTDTQY
V: TRBV4-1; J: TRBJ1-2; CDR3: ASSQVIDSSYGYT
V: TRBV18; J: TRBJ1-2; CDR3: ASSPDGTYGYT
V: TRBV5-1; J: TRBJ2-3; CDR3: ASSLGTSRYTQY
V: TRBV6-1; J: TRBJ1-1; CDR3: ASSRTPMYTEAF
V: TRBV5-4; J: TRBJ2-1; CDR3: ASSSSTDNPLNEQF
V: TRBV2; J: TRBJ1-1; CDR3: ASSPWGGVRTEAF
V: TRBV21-1; J: TRBJ1-3; CDR3: ASSKGPNPDCSGNTIY
V: TRBV27; J: TRBJ2-7; CDR3: ASSFRSEGVYEQY
V: TRBV18; J: TRBJ2-5; CDR3: ASSLGLAGGSGQETQY
V: TRBV6-5; J: TRBJ2-1; CDR3: ASRYTPNNEQF
V: TRBV4-1; J: .; CDR3: ASSQEHRGNYEQY
V: TRBV6-1; J: TRBJ1-1; CDR3: ASSPGTGATEAF
V: TRBV4-1; J: TRBJ1-5; CDR3: ASSQDHPDSNQPQH
V: TRBV4-3; J: TRBJ2-2; CDR3: ASSQENGYNTGELF